These 22 T cell receptor beta chains were all obtained from the same sample, sequenced in a study of T cells in women clearing cervical HPV infection. Measured with immunoSEQ multiplex PCR; TCRdb has only the in-frame clones, and not every one. The sample table sets out about 30,000 clones. Material for sequencing was blood buffy coat. The source of these receptors is a woman aged 18 to 75 with a cervical HPV16 infection that either progressed to CIN3+ or cleared (not recorded which).

Notes on this clone: The CDR3 end lies 3 residues beyond the end of the read and is filled in from the germline J gene. This chain uses TRBV19 with TRBJ2-3, with D uncertain. The germline V gene encodes CDR1 LNHDA and CDR2 SQIVND (reference sequence). The CDR3 runs 15 residues. This chain's CDR3 is CASMAWAGTQETQYF. The covered CDR3 bases are TGTGCCAGTATGGCTTGGGCAGGTACCCAAGAGACG.

To note about this clone: The read gets to within 3 residues of the CDR3 end, and the germline J gene fills in the rest. The J gene is TRBJ1-1, the V gene TRBV18; 8 bases fit TRBD1. The CDR3 covers 14 residues. The ends lost 5 bases at V and 5 bases at J; junction bases unmatched: 7. Per germline, CDR1 KGHSH and CDR2 LQKENI. The CDR3 is CASSYRGGDTEAFF. Incomplete CDR3 DNA: TGTGCCAGCTCATACAGGGGGGGTGATACTGAA.

On this clone: Sequencing ends 3 residues short of the CDR3 end; the germline J gene provides the rest. The chain combines TRBV6-2 or TRBV6-3 with TRBJ1-5, with TRBD1 identical over 10 bases. V was clipped by 6 bases and J by 5 bases; unmatched bases: 4. There are 14 residues in the CDR3. Germline-derived CDR1 and CDR2 are MNHEY and SVGEGT. The CDR3 DNA, read in part, is TGTGCCAGCAGGAGGACAGGGGGGGATCAGCCC. Translated: CASRRTGGDQP. The complete CDR3 protein is CASRRTGGDQPQHF.

A word on this clone: With the read ending 3 residues before the CDR3 end, the germline J gene is used to fill in that end. The chain joins TRBV6-4 to TRBJ2-2; D is uncertain. Looked up from germline, CDR1 is MRHNA and CDR2 is SNTAGT. V dropped 4 bases and J dropped 6 bases, with 12 bases sitting between them. The CDR3 is made up of 14 amino acids. The CDR3 sequence is CASSVRPAAGELFF. Incomplete CDR3 DNA: TGTGCCAGCAGTGTCCGACCTGCGGCCGGGGAG.

Notes on this clone: The read finishes 3 residues shy of the CDR3 end, and the germline J gene is used to complete it. The chain combines TRBV30 with TRBJ1-1; the D is unclear. The V and J ends lost 3 bases and 3 bases respectively, with 11 bases between them. The CDR3 is 13 residues long. Germline CDR1 GTSNPN, CDR2 SVGIG (reference sequence). Incomplete CDR3 DNA: TGTGCCTGGAGGTTTAACACGTACACTGAA. Residues: CAWRFNTYTE. The full CDR3 protein is CAWRFNTYTEAFF. The complete variable domain, with remaining parts taken from reference TRBV30 and TRBJ1-1, reads SQTIHQWPATLVQPVGSPLSLECTVEGTSNPNLYWYRQAAGRGLQLLFYSVGIGQISSEVPQNLSASRPQDRQFILSSKKLLLSDSGFYLCAWRFNTYTEAFFGQGTRLTVV.

A remark on this clone: The read ends 3 residues before the CDR3 terminus; that terminus is restored from the germline J gene. This chain links TRBV20-1 with TRBJ2-5; 9 bases agree with TRBD1. This CDR3 spans 14 amino acids. Germline V CDR1 and CDR2: DFQATT, SNEGSKA (reference sequence). Trimming cost V 6 bases and J 5 bases; bases outside gene matches: 10. Partial CDR3 DNA: TGCAGTGCAGACCCTTCGACAGGGGGTGAGACC. Amino acid sequence: CSADPSTGGET. Given in full, the CDR3 is CSADPSTGGETQYF.

Details on this clone: The CDR3 is cut off 3 residues early in the read; its end comes from the germline J gene. The J gene is TRBJ1-1, the V gene TRBV7-9, with 8 bases fitting TRBD1. V shed 5 bases, J shed 4 bases, and the junction held 6 bases outside the gene matches. CDR1 and CDR2 from the germline V gene are SEHNR and FQNEAQ (reference sequence). The CDR3 totals 14 residues. This CDR3 is CASSQTGATTEAFF. CDR3 bases read: TGTGCCAGCAGCCAGACAGGGGCTACCACTGAA.

On this clone itself: The CDR3 goes on 3 residues after the read ends, and that part is filled in from the germline J gene. The chain has TRBV12-5 and TRBJ2-2, with D uncertain. The CDR3 spans 13 residues. Germline CDR1 and CDR2: LGHNT and FRNRAP. Trimming removed 6 bases from V and 6 bases from J, with 11 bases in between. The DNA read from the CDR3 is TGTGCTAGTGGGTCAATTTCGGCCGGGGAG. It codes for CASGSISAGE. The whole CDR3 sequence reads CASGSISAGELFF.

As concerns this clone: The CDR3 end falls 3 residues outside the read, so it is completed with the germline J gene. Other DNA sequences in this sample translate to the same CDR3. The chain joins TRBV19 to TRBJ1-3, with a weak D call TRBD1 (6 bases). In germline, CDR1 is LNHDA, CDR2 SQIVND (reference sequence). The CDR3 is 15 amino acids. Trimming removed 5 bases from V and 5 bases from J, with 16 bases in between. CDR3 bases read: TGTGCCAGTAGTGTCGGGACAAATTCCAGAAACACC. Its translation: CASSVGTNSRNT. The full CDR3 is CASSVGTNSRNTIYF.

As to this clone: The missing CDR3 end, 3 residues past where the read stops, is filled in from the germline J gene. This chain links TRBV5-1 with TRBJ2-1, with D possibly matching TRBD2 (6 bases). The CDR3 consists of 15 residues. Trimming pared 4 bases from V and 6 bases from J, leaving 17 bases between. Germline V gives CDR1 SGHRS, CDR2 YFSETQ. The CDR3 region is CASSSGDLLSNEQFF. CDR3 DNA (partial): TGCGCCAGCAGCAGTGGGGACTTATTATCCAATGAG.

In regard to this clone: The read halts 3 residues ahead of the CDR3 end, with the missing end drawn from the germline J gene. V and J are TRBV5-8 and TRBJ1-5; the D gene is possibly TRBD1 (5 bases). From germline, CDR1 is SGHTS and CDR2 YDEGEE. The V end was cut by 4 bases, the J end by 5 bases, with 13 bases between. The CDR3 is 14 residues long. The CDR3 here is CASSPVGGDQPQHF. CDR3 bases read: TGTGCCAGCAGCCCAGTGGGAGGGGATCAGCCC.

Note on this clone: The CDR3 end lies 3 residues beyond the end of the read and is filled in from the germline J gene. The V call is TRBV10-1, the J call TRBJ1-1, with D tentatively TRBD1 (6 bases). CDR3 length: 13 amino acids. Trimming stripped 11 bases from V and 3 bases from J, with 16 bases between. Germline V gene sequence: CDR1 WNHNN, CDR2 SYGVQD (reference sequence). The sequenced part of the CDR3 DNA is TGCGCCGGGAGGGAGGGGGAGGACACTGAA. Translated: CAGREGEDTE. From start to end, the CDR3 is CAGREGEDTEAFF.

In regard to this clone: Sequencing ends 3 residues short of the CDR3 end; the germline J gene provides the rest. The V call is TRBV29-1, the J call TRBJ1-2; maybe TRBD1 (6 bases). CDR1 is SQVTM, CDR2 ANQGSEA, per germline. The V and J ends lost 2 bases and 6 bases respectively, with 16 bases between them. The CDR3 covers 14 residues. CDR3 protein: CSVEPRRGHDGYTF. CDR3 DNA (partial): TGCAGCGTTGAACCCAGGCGGGGGCACGATGGC.

For this clone: The read ends 3 residues before the CDR3 terminus; that terminus is restored from the germline J gene. The genes are TRBV7-8 and TRBJ2-1, with D tentatively TRBD1 (7 bases). Trimming stripped 4 bases from V and 9 bases from J, with 16 bases between. CDR1 is SGHVS, CDR2 FQNEAQ, per germline. CDR3 size: 14 residues. The part of the CDR3 DNA that was read is TGTGCCAGCAGCTACCAGGGGGGAGGTGGTGAG. Its protein product is CASSYQGGGGE. The whole CDR3 sequence is CASSYQGGGGEQFF.

A word on this clone: The read gets to within 3 residues of the CDR3 end, and the germline J gene fills in the rest. The V call is TRBV20-1, the J call TRBJ1-5; possibly TRBD1 for D (6 bases). From germline, CDR1 is DFQATT and CDR2 SNEGSKA (reference sequence). Trimming pared 5 bases from V and 5 bases from J, leaving 13 bases between. This CDR3 comprises 13 residues. Incomplete CDR3 DNA: TGCAGTGCTCGCCCAGGGGTTTATCAGCCC. It is translated as CSARPGVYQP. The whole CDR3 sequence reads CSARPGVYQPQHF.

Concerning this clone itself: The CDR3 end falls 3 residues outside the read, so it is completed with the germline J gene. This sequence joins TRBV29-1 and TRBJ2-7; 10 bases align to TRBD1. Unmatched junction bases numbered 2, after V lost 7 bases and J lost 2 bases. Germline CDR1 reads SQVTM; CDR2 reads ANQGSEA. This CDR3 has 12 amino acids. CDR3 DNA, as far as it was read: TGCAGCGGTGGGACAGGGGCCTACGAG. It is translated as CSGGTGAYE. The CDR3 as a whole reads CSGGTGAYEQYF.

The CDR3 DNA, read in part, is TGTGCCAGCAGCTTACGGGGGGGAGAAGGC. Encoded protein: CASSLRGGEG. In full, the CDR3 is CASSLRGGEGYTF. This chain uses TRBV7-2 with TRBJ1-2, with a tentative D call TRBD1 (5 bases). From the germline J gene comes the end of the CDR3, since the read stops 3 residues before it. CDR1 is SGHTA and CDR2 is FQGNSA in the germline V gene. The CDR3 has 13 amino acids.

Concerning this clone itself: The sequence runs out 3 residues before the end of the CDR3; the remainder is reconstructed from the germline J gene. V gene TRBV11-1 combines with J gene TRBJ1-6; 7 bases fit TRBD1. The CDR3 is 15 residues long. The V gene's germline CDR1 is SGHAT and CDR2 FQDESV (reference sequence). Germline trimming cut 2 bases from V and 5 bases from J; bases unmatched to any gene: 3. This CDR3 is CASSLQGTDNSPLHF. The DNA read from the CDR3 is TGTGCCAGCAGCTTACAGGGGACAGATAATTCACCC.

Comment on this clone: The sequence runs out 3 residues before the end of the CDR3; the remainder is reconstructed from the germline J gene. J is TRBJ1-5 and V is TRBV19; TRBD1 aligns across 7 bases. The CDR3 sequence is 14 residues long. Germline V gene sequence: CDR1 LNHDA, CDR2 SQIVND (reference sequence). V lost 4 bases and J lost 2; bases outside the gene matches: 2. The CDR3 here is CASSRGQGNQPQHF. The sequenced CDR3 bases are TGTGCCAGTAGTAGAGGACAGGGCAATCAGCCC.

About this clone: Read coverage stops 3 residues before the CDR3 terminus; the germline J gene supplies the remainder. J is TRBJ1-1 and V is TRBV18; D not certain. Between the trimmed V and J ends, which lost 2 bases and 4 bases, there was a span of 8 bases. In germline, CDR1 is KGHSH, CDR2 LQKENI. This CDR3 has 13 amino acids. This CDR3 is CASSPESGTEAFF. The part of the CDR3 DNA that was read is TGTGCCAGCTCACCAGAGAGCGGCACTGAA. The variable domain in full, with the rest retrieved from reference TRBV18 and TRBJ1-1, is NAGVMQNPRHLVRRRGQEARLRCSPMKGHSHVYWYRQLPEEGLKFMVYLQKENIIDESGMPKERFSAEFPKEGPSILRIQQVVRGDSAAYFCASSPESGTEAFFGQGTRLTVV.

In the case of this clone: The read terminates 3 residues ahead of where the CDR3 ends, so the germline J gene completes it. The genes are TRBV5-1 and TRBJ2-3, with TRBD2 identical over 10 bases. CDR3 size: 17 residues. Per germline, CDR1 SGHRS and CDR2 YFSETQ. The part of the CDR3 DNA that was read is TGCGCCAGCAGCTTGGAACCTAGCGGGGGAGAACAAGAGACG. It translates to CASSLEPSGGEQET. The whole CDR3 protein reads CASSLEPSGGEQETQYF.

About this clone: The read terminates 3 residues before the CDR3 end, so the remaining end is supplied by the germline J gene. The chain employs TRBV5-6 and TRBJ2-4, with a weak D call TRBD2 (6 bases). Germline assignment: CDR1 SGHDT and CDR2 YYEEEE. CDR3 length: 12 amino acids. The CDR3: CASSPGLVGQYF. The part of the CDR3 DNA that was read is TGTGCCAGCAGCCCGGGACTTGTAGGT.